In this sample, the clone carrying this T cell receptor beta chain turned up a few times. V lost 4 bases to trimming and J lost 6 bases, with 12 bases between them. Germline assignment: CDR1 SNHLY and CDR2 FYNNEI. The CDR3 has 14 residues. The data were obtained in a study of human T cells and chemical hapten exposure. TCRdb recomputed calls from the RACE reads with MiXCR, one row per CDR3 protein. The data show 110,000 to 150,000 distinct CDR3 sequences, with 12% seen just once and around 1.4% held by the top ten. Regarding time point: patch test 2, 6 weeks after DPC sensitization. The treatment denotes: therapeutic diphenylcyclopropenone sensitization with weekly scalp DPC.

The clonotype was recovered from a woman aged 45-65 years with alopecia areata. Some clones in this sample may be carry-over from other donors' samples. The starting material was whole blood, obtained in connection with sensitization to the hapten diphenylcyclopropenone (DPC). The chain joins TRBV2 to TRBJ1-4; D is ambiguous. The CDR3 nucleotides read TGTGCCAGCAGTGGGACCCTGGGCCATGAAAAACTGTTTTTT. This encodes CASSGTLGHEKLFF.